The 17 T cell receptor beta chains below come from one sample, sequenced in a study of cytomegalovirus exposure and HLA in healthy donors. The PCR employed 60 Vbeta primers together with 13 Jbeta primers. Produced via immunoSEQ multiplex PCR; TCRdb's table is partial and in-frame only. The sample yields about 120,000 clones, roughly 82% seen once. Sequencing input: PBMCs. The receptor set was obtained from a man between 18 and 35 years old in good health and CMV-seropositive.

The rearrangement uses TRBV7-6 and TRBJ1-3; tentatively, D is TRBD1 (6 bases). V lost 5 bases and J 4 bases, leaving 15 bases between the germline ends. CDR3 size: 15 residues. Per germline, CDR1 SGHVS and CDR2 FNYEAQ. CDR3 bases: TGTGCCAGCAGCAAAGAAACAGGGTTAGGAAACACCATATATTTT. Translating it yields CASSKETGLGNTIYF.

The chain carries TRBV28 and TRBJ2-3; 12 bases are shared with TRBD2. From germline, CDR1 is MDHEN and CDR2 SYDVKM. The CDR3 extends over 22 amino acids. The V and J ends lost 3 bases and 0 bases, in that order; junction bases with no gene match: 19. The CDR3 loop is CASSLGRGATWTSGASTDTQYF. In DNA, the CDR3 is TGTGCCAGCAGTTTGGGAAGGGGGGCGACATGGACTAGCGGGGCGAGCACAGATACGCAGTATTTT.

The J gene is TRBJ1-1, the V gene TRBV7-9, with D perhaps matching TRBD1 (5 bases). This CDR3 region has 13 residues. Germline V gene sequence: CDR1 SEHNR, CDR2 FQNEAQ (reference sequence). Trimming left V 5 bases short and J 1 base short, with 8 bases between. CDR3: CASSEGQNTEAFF. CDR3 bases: TGTGCCAGCAGCGAAGGACAGAACACTGAAGCTTTCTTT.

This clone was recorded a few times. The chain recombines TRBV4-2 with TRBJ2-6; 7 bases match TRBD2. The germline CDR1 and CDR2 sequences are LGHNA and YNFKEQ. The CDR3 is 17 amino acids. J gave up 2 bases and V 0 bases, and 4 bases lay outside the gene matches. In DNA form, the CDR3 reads TGTGCCAGCAGCCAAGATGACGCGGGGGCTGGGGCCAACGTCCTGACTTTC. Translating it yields CASSQDDAGAGANVLTF.

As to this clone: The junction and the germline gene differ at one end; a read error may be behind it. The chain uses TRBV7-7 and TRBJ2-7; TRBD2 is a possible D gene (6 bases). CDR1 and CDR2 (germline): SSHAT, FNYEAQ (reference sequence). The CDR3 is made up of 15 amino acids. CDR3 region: CASSLGGDPSYEQYF. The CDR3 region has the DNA TGTGCTAGCAGCTTAGGCGGGGATCCCTCCTACGAGCAGTACTTC. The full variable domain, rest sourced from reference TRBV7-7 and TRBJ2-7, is GAGVSQSPRYKVTKRGQDVTLRCDPISSHATLYWYQQALGQGPEFLTYFNYEAQPDKSGLPSDRFSAERPEGSISTLTIQRTEQRDSAMYRCASSLGGDPSYEQYFGPGTRLTVT.

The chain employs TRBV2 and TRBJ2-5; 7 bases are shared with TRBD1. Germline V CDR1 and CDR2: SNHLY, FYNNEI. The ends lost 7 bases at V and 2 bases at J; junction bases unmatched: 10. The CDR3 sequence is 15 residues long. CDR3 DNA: TGTGCCAGCATGGTGGTCAGGGGGATACAAGAGACCCAGTACTTC. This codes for CASMVVRGIQETQYF.

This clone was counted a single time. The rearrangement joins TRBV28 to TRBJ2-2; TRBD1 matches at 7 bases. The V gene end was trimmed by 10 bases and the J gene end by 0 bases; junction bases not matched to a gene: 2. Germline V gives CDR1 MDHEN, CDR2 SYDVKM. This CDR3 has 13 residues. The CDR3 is CATQGANTGELFF. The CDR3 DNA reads TGTGCCACCCAGGGGGCGAACACCGGGGAGCTGTTTTTT.

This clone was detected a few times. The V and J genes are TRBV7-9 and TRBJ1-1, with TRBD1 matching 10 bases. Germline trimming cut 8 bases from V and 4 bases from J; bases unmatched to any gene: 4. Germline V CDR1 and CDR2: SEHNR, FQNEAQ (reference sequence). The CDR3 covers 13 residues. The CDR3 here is CASGTGARTEAFF. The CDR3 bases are TGTGCCAGCGGGACAGGGGCGCGCACTGAAGCTTTCTTT.

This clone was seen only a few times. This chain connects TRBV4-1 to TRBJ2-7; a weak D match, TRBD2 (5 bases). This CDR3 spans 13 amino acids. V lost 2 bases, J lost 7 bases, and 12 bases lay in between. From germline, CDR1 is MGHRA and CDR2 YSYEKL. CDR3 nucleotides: TGCGCCAGCAGCCAATCGAGGGTGGGGGAGCAGTACTTC. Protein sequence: CASSQSRVGEQYF.

The CDR3 sequence is CASSWGGQGVGGYTF. The CDR3 DNA follows: TGTGCCAGCAGTTGGGGGGGACAGGGCGTGGGGGGCTACACCTTC. The chain has TRBV28 and TRBJ1-2; the match to TRBD1 covers 9 bases. J gave up 8 bases and V 4 bases, and 11 bases lay outside the gene matches. CDR1 and CDR2 (germline): MDHEN, SYDVKM. The CDR3 has 15 amino acids.

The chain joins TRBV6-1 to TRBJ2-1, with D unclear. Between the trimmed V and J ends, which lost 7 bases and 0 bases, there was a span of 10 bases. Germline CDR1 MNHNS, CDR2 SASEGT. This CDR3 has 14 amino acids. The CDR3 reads CASKELSSYNEQFF. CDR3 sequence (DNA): TGTGCCAGCAAAGAACTGAGCTCCTACAATGAGCAGTTCTTC.

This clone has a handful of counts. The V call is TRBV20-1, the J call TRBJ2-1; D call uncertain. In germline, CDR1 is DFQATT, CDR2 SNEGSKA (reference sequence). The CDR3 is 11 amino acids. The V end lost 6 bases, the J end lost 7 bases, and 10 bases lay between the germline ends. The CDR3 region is CSAQKPNEQFF. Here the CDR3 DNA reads TGCAGTGCCCAGAAACCGAATGAGCAGTTCTTC.

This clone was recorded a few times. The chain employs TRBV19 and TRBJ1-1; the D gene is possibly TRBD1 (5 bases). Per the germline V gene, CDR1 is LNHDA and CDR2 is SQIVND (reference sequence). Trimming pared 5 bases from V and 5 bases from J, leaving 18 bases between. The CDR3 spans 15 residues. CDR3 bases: TGTGCCAGTAGTTTCATCGATCGGGGGAGGACTGAAGCTTTCTTT. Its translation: CASSFIDRGRTEAFF. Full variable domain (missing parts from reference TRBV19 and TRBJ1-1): DGGITQSPKYLFRKEGQNVTLSCEQNLNHDAMYWYRQDPGQGLRLIYYSQIVNDFQKGDIAEGYSVSREKKESFPLTVTSAQKNPTAFYLCASSFIDRGRTEAFFGQGTRLTVV.

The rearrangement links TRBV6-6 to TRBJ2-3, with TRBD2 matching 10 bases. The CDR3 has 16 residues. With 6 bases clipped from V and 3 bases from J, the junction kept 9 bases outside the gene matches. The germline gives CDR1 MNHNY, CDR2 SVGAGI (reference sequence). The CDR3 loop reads CASSTRVSGRTDTQYF. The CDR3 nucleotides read TGTGCCAGCAGCACAAGGGTTAGCGGGAGGACAGATACGCAGTATTTT.

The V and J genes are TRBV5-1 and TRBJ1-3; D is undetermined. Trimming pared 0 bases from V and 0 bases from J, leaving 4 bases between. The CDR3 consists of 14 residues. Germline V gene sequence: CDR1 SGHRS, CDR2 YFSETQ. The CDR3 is CASSLAVSGNTIYF. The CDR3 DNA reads TGCGCCAGCAGCTTGGCAGTCTCTGGAAACACCATATATTTT.

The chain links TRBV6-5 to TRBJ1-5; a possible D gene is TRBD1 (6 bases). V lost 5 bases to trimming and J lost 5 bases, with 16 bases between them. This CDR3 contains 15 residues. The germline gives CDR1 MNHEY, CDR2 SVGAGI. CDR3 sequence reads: CASSMTQGEDQPQHF. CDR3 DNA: TGTGCCAGCAGTATGACACAGGGTGAAGATCAGCCCCAGCATTTT.

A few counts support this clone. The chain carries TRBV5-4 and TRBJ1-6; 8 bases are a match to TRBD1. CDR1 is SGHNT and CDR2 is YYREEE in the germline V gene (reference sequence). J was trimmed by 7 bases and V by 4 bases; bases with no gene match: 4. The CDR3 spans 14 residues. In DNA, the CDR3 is TGTGCCAGCAGCCCAAGACAGGGGAATTCACCCCTCCACTTT. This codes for CASSPRQGNSPLHF.